The following is a T cell receptor beta chain sequence with its context. These data originate in a study of blood T cells in healthy people across ages. Alongside a J-beta primer mix, a sample-barcoded 5' primer served in a second PCR lasting roughly 7 to 12 cycles. TCRdb re-derived calls from the 5' RACE reads in MiXCR, one entry per CDR3 protein. The data contain 850,000 to 1,100,000 distinct CDR3 sequences, 35% to 40% of them singletons. Looked up from germline, CDR1 is MNHNY and CDR2 is SVGAGI (reference sequence). V trimming: 3 bases; J trimming: 1 base; junction bases outside the gene matches: 5. There are 16 residues in the CDR3.

The sequenced sample was blood. This sequence joins TRBV6-6 and TRBJ2-2; 7 bases match TRBD2. The TCR sequence derives from a man aged 18 to 30 in good health. The CDR3 reads CASSYTRGENTGELFF. The DNA of the CDR3 is TGTGCCAGCAGTTATACCCGGGGGGAGAACACCGGGGAGCTGTTTTTT.